This T cell receptor beta chain was retrieved from a study of cytomegalovirus exposure and HLA in healthy donors. General study points: While the bulk of TCR sequences proved rare, some public TCRs turned up in many donors. The TCR clusters that emerged in the first cohort tended, a later analysis found, to co-occur in the roughly 130 validation repertoires.

The CDR3 totals 18 residues. The germline V gene encodes CDR1 SGHRS and CDR2 YFSETQ. V was trimmed by 2 bases and J by 5 bases, leaving 24 bases between them. As for this clone: Its antigen is unidentified.

The table came from immunoSEQ multiplex PCR; TCRdb's copy has only in-frame clones and leaves some out. The sample includes 65,000 to 90,000 clones, over 85% of them seen just once. The source of this sequence is a woman aged 18-29 years in good health and CMV-seropositive. Specimen: PBMCs. The gene calls are TRBV5-1 and TRBJ2-3; D perhaps matches TRBD2 (7 bases). The CDR3 reads CASSLTRPVGGPGDTQYF. CDR3 coding DNA: TGCGCCAGCAGCTTAACCCGTCCCGTGGGGGGGCCGGGAGATACGCAGTATTTT.